This TCR beta chain was identified in a study of blood T cell repertoires in COVID-19. Clones were read by immunoSEQ multiplex PCR, and TCRdb kept only the in-frame ones, dropping some. The table records 310,000 or so clones, about 90% of them present only once. This CDR3 has 15 residues. Germline CDR1 and CDR2: LNHNV and YYDKDF (reference sequence). Trimming pared 0 bases from V and 6 bases from J, leaving 12 bases between. The material sequenced was peripheral blood. This TCR derives from a man aged 18-30 years who had recovered from COVID-19. The chain uses TRBV15 and TRBJ1-5; D is ambiguous. The CDR3 region is CATSRDKGAGQPQHF. CDR3 coding DNA: TGTGCCACCAGCAGAGATAAGGGTGCGGGTCAGCCCCAGCATTTT.